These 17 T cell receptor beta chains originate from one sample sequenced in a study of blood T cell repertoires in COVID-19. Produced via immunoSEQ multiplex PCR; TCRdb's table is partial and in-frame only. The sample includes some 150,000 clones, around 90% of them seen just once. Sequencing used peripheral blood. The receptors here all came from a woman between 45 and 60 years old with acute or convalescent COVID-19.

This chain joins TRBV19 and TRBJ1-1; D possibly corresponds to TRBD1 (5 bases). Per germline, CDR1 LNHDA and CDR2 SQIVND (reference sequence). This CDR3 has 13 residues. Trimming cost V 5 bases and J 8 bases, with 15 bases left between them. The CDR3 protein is CASSPKRGREAFF. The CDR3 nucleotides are TGTGCCAGTAGTCCAAAGCGGGGACGGGAAGCTTTCTTT.

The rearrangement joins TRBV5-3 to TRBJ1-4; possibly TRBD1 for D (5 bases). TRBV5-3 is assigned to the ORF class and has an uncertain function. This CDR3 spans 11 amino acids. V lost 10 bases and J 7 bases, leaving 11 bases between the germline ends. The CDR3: CAGQSTEKLFF. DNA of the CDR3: TGTGCCGGACAATCGACTGAAAAACTGTTTTTT.

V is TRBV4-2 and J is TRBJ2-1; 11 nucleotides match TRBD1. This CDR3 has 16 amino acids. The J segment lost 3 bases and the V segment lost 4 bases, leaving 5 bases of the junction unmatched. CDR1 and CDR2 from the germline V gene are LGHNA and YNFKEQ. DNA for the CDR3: TGTGCCAGCAGCCGAACCGGGACAGGGGGCTACAATGAGCAGTTCTTC. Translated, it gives CASSRTGTGGYNEQFF.

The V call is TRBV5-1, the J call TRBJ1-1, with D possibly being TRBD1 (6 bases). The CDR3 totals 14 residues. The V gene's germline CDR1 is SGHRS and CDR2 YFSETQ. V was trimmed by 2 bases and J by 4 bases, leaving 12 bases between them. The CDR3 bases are TGCGCCAGCAGCTTAAGGGCACAGGGCACTGAAGCTTTCTTT. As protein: CASSLRAQGTEAFF.

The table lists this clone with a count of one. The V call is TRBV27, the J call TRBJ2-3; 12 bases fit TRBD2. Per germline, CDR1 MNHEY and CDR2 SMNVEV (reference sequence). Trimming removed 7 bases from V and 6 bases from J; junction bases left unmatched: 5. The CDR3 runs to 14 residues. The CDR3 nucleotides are TGTGCCAGCACTGGACTAGCGGGGCGGGATACGCAGTATTTT. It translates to CASTGLAGRDTQYF.

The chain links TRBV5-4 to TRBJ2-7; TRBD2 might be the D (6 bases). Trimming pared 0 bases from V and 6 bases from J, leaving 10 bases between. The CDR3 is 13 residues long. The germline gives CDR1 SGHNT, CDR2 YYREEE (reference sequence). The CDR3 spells CASSLVDGGEQYF. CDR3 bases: TGTGCCAGCAGCTTGGTGGACGGGGGCGAGCAGTACTTC.

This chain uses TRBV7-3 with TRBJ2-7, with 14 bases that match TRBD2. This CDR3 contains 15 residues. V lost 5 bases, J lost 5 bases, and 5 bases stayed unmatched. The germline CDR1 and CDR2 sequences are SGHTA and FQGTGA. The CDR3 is CASSRGLAGVDEQYF. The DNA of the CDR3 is TGTGCCAGCAGCCGGGGACTAGCGGGAGTGGACGAGCAGTACTTC.

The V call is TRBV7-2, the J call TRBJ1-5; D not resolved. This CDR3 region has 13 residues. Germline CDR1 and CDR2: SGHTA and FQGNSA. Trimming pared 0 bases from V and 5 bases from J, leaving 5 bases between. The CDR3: CASSLAHDQPQHF. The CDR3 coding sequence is TGTGCCAGCAGCTTAGCTCATGATCAGCCCCAGCATTTT.

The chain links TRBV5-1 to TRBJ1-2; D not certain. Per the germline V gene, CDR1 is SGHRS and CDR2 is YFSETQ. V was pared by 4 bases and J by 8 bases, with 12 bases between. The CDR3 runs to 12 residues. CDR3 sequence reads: CASSELSEGYTF. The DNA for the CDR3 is TGCGCCAGCAGCGAACTGAGTGAGGGCTACACCTTC.

CDR3 DNA: TGTGCCAGCAGCTCACAGGGGCGTGGGTTATACGAGCAGTACTTC. Its translation is CASSSQGRGLYEQYF. The chain joins TRBV7-9 to TRBJ2-7; TRBD1 matches 7 bases. V shed 4 bases, J shed 4 bases, and the junction held 10 bases outside the gene matches. The CDR3 runs 15 residues. Germline lookup yields CDR1 SEHNR and CDR2 FQNEAQ (reference sequence).

The CDR3 sequence is CASSMGLAGNNEQFF. The CDR3 DNA reads TGTGCCAGTAGTATGGGACTAGCGGGAAACAATGAGCAGTTCTTC. The rearrangement joins TRBV19 to TRBJ2-1, with 13 bases lining up with TRBD2. Germline loops: CDR1 LNHDA, CDR2 SQIVND (reference sequence). V shed 3 bases, J shed 5 bases, and the junction held 1 base outside the gene matches. This CDR3 is built from 15 residues.

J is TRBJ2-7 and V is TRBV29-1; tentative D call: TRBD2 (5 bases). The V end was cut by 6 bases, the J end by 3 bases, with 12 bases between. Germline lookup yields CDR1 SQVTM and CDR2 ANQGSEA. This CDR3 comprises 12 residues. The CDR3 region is CSVPGSYYEQYF. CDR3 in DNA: TGCAGCGTACCGGGATCATACTACGAGCAGTACTTC.

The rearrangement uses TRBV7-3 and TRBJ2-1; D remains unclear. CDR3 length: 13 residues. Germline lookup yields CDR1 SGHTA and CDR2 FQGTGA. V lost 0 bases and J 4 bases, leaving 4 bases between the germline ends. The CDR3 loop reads CASSLTLYNEQFF. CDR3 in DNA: TGTGCCAGCAGCTTAACCTTATACAATGAGCAGTTCTTC.

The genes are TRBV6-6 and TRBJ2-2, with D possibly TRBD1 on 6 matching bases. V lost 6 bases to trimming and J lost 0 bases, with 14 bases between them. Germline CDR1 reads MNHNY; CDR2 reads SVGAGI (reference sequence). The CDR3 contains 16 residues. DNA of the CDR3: TGTGCCAGCAGCAAACAGGGTCCCACGAACACCGGGGAGCTGTTTTTT. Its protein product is CASSKQGPTNTGELFF.

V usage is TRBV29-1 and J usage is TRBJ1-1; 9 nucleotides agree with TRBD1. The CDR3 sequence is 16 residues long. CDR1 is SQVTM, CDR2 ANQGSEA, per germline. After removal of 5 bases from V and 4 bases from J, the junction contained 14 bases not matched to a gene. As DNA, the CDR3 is TGCAGCGTTCAACGTGGTGGGACAGGGTTCGTCACTGAAGCTTTCTTT. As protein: CSVQRGGTGFVTEAFF. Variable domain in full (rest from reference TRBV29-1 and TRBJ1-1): SAVISQKPSRDICQRGTSLTIQCQVDSQVTMMFWYRQQPGQSLTLIATANQGSEATYESGFVIDKFPISRPNLTFSTLTVSNMSPEDSSIYLCSVQRGGTGFVTEAFFGQGTRLTVV.

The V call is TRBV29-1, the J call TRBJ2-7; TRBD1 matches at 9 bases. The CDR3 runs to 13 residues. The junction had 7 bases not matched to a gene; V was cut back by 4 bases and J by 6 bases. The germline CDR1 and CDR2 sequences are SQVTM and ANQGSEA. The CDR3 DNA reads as TGCAGCGTTGTTCCTTGGACAGGGGCCGAGCAGTACTTC. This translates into CSVVPWTGAEQYF.

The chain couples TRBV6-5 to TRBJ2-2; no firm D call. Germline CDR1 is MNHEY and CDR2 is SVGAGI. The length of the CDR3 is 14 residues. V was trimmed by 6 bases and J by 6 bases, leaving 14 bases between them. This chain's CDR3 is CASRDDWVAGELFF. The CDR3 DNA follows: TGTGCCAGCAGAGACGACTGGGTGGCCGGGGAGCTGTTTTTT.